Shown below are 20 T cell receptor beta chains from a single sample sequenced in a study of T cells expressing NK-cell markers. For each CDR3 protein, TCRdb gives one entry from its re-call of the 5' RACE reads, without DNA. This sample's table reports about 390,000 distinct CDR3 sequences. The sequenced sample was blood T cells: a sorted CD56 or NKG2C T cell subset, CD4+ or CD8+ T cells, or bulk PBMC T cells (not recorded which). These receptors came from a woman aged 45-59 years in good health.

CDR3 sequence: CATSRLAGGPSTDTQYF. V and J are TRBV27 and TRBJ2-3; the D call of TRBD2 rests on TCRdb alone, since no DNA is present to check it. The CDR3 spans 17 residues. Germline V gene lookup returns CDR1 MNHEY and CDR2 SMNVEV (reference sequence).

The rearrangement links TRBV3-1 to TRBJ2-5. The CDR3 covers 12 residues. Germline CDR1 is LGHDT and CDR2 is YNNKEL (reference sequence). CDR3 sequence: CASSPSSGTQYF.

This chain joins TRBV28 and TRBJ2-1; TCRdb designates TRBD1, a call that cannot be tested without DNA. CDR3 length equals 14 residues. The germline V gene has CDR1 MDHEN and CDR2 SYDVKM. The CDR3 sequence: CASSLGNSETGLFF. The full variable domain, with the rest looked up from reference TRBV28 and TRBJ2-1, is DVKVTQSSRYLVKRTGEKVFLECVQDMDHENMFWYRQDPGLGLRLIYFSYDVKMKEKGDIPEGYSVSREKKERFSLILESASTNQTSMYLCASSLGNSETGLFFGPGTRLTVL.

The J gene is TRBJ1-1, the V gene TRBV20-1; the TCRdb call, TRBD1, lacks DNA for checking. CDR3 length: 13 residues. Per germline, CDR1 DFQATT and CDR2 SNEGSKA (reference sequence). The CDR3 loop is CSANGGGNTEAFF.

This chain connects TRBV19 to TRBJ1-1; the D call of TRBD1 rests on TCRdb alone, since no DNA is present to check it. CDR1 and CDR2 (germline): LNHDA, SQIVND (reference sequence). The CDR3 is made up of 14 amino acids. CDR3 in amino acids: CASSGRQVNTEAFF.

This chain links TRBV3-1 with TRBJ2-5; the D call of TRBD1 rests on TCRdb alone, since no DNA is present to check it. From germline, CDR1 is LGHDT and CDR2 YNNKEL (reference sequence). This CDR3 spans 15 amino acids. The CDR3 reads CASSQTGSNQETQYF.

The V call is TRBV12-3 or TRBV12-4, the J call TRBJ2-3; TCRdb outputs TRBD1, but without DNA this stays unchecked. The CDR3 spans 17 residues. This CDR3 reads CASSLAGQTIGADTQYF.

This sequence joins TRBV5-6 and TRBJ1-2; TCRdb's D call, TRBD1, is unchecked because there is no DNA. Germline loops: CDR1 SGHDT, CDR2 YYEEEE. The CDR3 runs 14 residues. The chain's CDR3 is CASSFRTGENGYTF.

V gene TRBV19 combines with J gene TRBJ2-1; the TCRdb D gene call, TRBD2, has no DNA to confirm it. CDR1 and CDR2 (germline): LNHDA, SQIVND (reference sequence). This CDR3 is built from 16 residues. CDR3 sequence: CASSAPLAGRYNEQFF.

This chain links TRBV7-2 with TRBJ2-3; TCRdb gives TRBD2 as the D gene, but with no DNA this cannot be confirmed. CDR1 is SGHTA, CDR2 FQGNSA, per germline. This CDR3 has 17 amino acids. CDR3 region: CASSLRLSSGSTDTQYF.

The rearrangement links TRBV7-8 to TRBJ1-2; checking the TCRdb D call of TRBD1 is not possible without DNA. From germline, CDR1 is SGHVS and CDR2 FQNEAQ. The CDR3 spans 16 residues. This chain's CDR3 is CASSLATGAFNYGYTF.

V usage is TRBV27 and J usage is TRBJ2-3; TCRdb gives TRBD1 as the D gene, but with no DNA this cannot be confirmed. The CDR3 sequence is 16 residues long. CDR1 and CDR2 (germline): MNHEY, SMNVEV (reference sequence). CDR3 amino acids: CASRTASGADTDTQYF.

J is TRBJ2-2 and V is TRBV5-6; TCRdb's assignment of TRBD2 cannot be checked, as there is no DNA. The CDR3 covers 17 residues. Germline values: CDR1 SGHDT, CDR2 YYEEEE. This CDR3 reads CASSLELRGSGAGELFF. The full variable domain, with the rest looked up from reference TRBV5-6 and TRBJ2-2, is DAGVTQSPTHLIKTRGQQVTLRCSPKSGHDTVSWYQQALGQGPQFIFQYYEEEERQRGNFPDRFSGHQFPNYSSELNVNALLLGDSALYLCASSLELRGSGAGELFFGEGSRLTVL.

The chain joins TRBV7-9 to TRBJ1-4; TCRdb's D gene call, TRBD1, goes unchecked for lack of DNA. Germline values: CDR1 SEHNR, CDR2 FQNEAQ (reference sequence). The CDR3 runs 11 residues. This chain's CDR3 is CASSLQGKLFF.

The CDR3 protein is CASSARTSGISTDTQYF. The chain uses TRBV7-9 and TRBJ2-3; TCRdb's assignment of TRBD2 cannot be checked, as there is no DNA. Germline CDR1 and CDR2: SEHNR and FQNEAQ (reference sequence). There are 17 residues in the CDR3.

The chain joins TRBV21-1 to TRBJ2-4; TCRdb indicates TRBD2, and absent DNA this call remains unverified. TRBV21-1 is designated a pseudogene. CDR3 length: 20 amino acids. The CDR3 sequence is CASSKGEGHKGVGAKNIQYF.

This chain connects TRBV11-2 to TRBJ2-4; TCRdb picks TRBD2, but there is no DNA to check that call. Germline CDR1 reads SGHAT; CDR2 reads FQNNGV. The CDR3 spans 14 residues. CDR3 residues: CASSPLAGRDIQYF.

This rearrangement joins TRBV21-1 to TRBJ2-7. TRBV21-1 is classified as a pseudogene. The CDR3 loop spans 12 amino acids. CDR3 in amino acids: CASTDSSYEQYF.

The V and J genes are TRBV27 and TRBJ2-1; TCRdb designates TRBD1, a call that cannot be tested without DNA. There are 15 residues in the CDR3. Germline V CDR1 and CDR2: MNHEY, SMNVEV (reference sequence). The chain's CDR3 is CASSSNPGSYNEQFF.

V gene TRBV5-5 combines with J gene TRBJ1-1; with no DNA, the TCRdb D assignment of TRBD1 cannot be verified. This CDR3 comprises 14 residues. Germline-derived CDR1 and CDR2 are SGHKS and YYEKEE (reference sequence). The CDR3 region is CASSLPGGVTEAFF.